This entry concerns a single T cell receptor (beta chain). The entry originates in a study of blood T cell repertoires in COVID-19. Libraries were prepared by immunoSEQ multiplex PCR; TCRdb keeps only in-frame clonotypes and omits some of them. The sample contains 250,000 to 350,000 clones, roughly nine tenths of which appear only once. The germline V gene has CDR1 SGDLS and CDR2 YYNGEE. V was clipped by 7 bases and J by 1 base, with 14 bases between them. The CDR3 extends over 14 amino acids. Sequencing input: peripheral blood. This sequence was found in a woman aged 45-59 years who had recovered from COVID-19. The chain joins TRBV9 to TRBJ1-1; D possibly corresponds to TRBD1 (5 bases). The CDR3 sequence is CASGGENSNTEAFF. DNA of the CDR3: TGTGCCAGCGGGGGGGAGAACTCGAACACTGAAGCTTTCTTT. The entire variable domain, with the rest obtained from reference TRBV9 and TRBJ1-1, is as follows: DSGVTQTPKHLITATGQRVTLRCSPRSGDLSVYWYQQSLDQGLQFLIQYYNGEERAKGNILERFSAQQFPDLHSELNLSSLELGDSALYFCASGGENSNTEAFFGQGTRLTVV.